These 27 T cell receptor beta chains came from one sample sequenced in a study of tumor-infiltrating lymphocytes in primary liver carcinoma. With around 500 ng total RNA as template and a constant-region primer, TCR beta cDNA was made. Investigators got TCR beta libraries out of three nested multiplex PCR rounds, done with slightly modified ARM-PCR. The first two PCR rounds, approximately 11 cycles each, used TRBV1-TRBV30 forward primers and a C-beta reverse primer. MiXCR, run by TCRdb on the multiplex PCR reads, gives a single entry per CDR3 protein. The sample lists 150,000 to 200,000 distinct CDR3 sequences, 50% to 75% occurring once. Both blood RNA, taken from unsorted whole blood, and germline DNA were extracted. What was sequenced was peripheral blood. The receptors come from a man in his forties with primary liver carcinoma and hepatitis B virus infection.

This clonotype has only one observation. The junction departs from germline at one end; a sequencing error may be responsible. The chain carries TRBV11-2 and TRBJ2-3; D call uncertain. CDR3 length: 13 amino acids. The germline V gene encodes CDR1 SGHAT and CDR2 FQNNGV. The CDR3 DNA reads TGTGCTAGCAGGAAACCCAGGTCGGATACGCAGTATTTT. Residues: CASRKPRSDTQYF.

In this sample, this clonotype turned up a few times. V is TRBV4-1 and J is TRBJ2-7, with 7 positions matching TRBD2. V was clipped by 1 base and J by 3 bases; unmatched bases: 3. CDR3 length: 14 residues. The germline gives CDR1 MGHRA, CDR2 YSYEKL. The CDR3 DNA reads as TGCGCCAGCAGCCAAGGGGCTAGCGGCTACGAGCAGTACTTC. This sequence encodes CASSQGASGYEQYF.

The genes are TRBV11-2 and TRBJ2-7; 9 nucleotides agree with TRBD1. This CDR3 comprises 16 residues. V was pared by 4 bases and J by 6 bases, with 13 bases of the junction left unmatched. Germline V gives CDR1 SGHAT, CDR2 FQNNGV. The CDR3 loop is CASSSRTGVESAEQYF. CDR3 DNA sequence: TGTGCCAGCAGCTCCAGGACAGGGGTGGAGTCGGCCGAGCAGTACTTC.

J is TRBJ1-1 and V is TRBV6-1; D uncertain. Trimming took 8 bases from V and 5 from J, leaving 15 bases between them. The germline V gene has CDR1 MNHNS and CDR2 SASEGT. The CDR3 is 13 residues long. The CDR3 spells CASSVGLGTEAFF. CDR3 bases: TGTGCCAGCTCTGTCGGTCTGGGAACTGAAGCTTTCTTT.

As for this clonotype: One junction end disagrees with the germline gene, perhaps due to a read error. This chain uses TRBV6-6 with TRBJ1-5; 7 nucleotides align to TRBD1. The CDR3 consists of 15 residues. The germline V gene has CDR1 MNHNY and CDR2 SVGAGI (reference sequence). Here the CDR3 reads CASTYSRQGDQPQHF. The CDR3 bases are TGTGCCAGCACTTACTCTCGACAGGGAGATCAGCCCCAGCATTTT.

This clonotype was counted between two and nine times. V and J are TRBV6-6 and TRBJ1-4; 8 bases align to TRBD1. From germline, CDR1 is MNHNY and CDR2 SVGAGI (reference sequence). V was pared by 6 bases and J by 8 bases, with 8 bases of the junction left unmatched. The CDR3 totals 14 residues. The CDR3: CASRTGVVVEKLFF. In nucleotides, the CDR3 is TGTGCCAGCAGGACAGGGGTCGTGGTGGAAAAACTGTTTTTT.

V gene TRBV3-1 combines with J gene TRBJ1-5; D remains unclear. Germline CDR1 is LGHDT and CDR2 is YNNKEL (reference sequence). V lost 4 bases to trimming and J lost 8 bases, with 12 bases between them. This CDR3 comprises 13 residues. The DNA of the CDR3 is TGTGCCAGCAGCCCGGGATCCTGGGAGCCCCAGCATTTT. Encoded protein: CASSPGSWEPQHF.

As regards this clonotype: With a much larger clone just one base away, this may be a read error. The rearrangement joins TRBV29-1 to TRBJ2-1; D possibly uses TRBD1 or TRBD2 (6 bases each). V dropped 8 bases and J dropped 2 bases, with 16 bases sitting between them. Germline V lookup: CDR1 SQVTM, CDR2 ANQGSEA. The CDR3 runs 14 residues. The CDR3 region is CSIVWGATYNEQFF. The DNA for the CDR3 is TGCAGCATTGTTTGGGGGGCCACCTACAATGAGCAGTTCTTC.

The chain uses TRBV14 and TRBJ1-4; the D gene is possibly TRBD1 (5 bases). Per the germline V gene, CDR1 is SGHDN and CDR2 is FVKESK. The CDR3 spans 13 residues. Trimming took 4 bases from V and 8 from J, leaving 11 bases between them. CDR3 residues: CASSPGTGEKLFF. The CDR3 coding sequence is TGTGCCAGCAGCCCTGGGACTGGAGAAAAACTGTTTTTT.

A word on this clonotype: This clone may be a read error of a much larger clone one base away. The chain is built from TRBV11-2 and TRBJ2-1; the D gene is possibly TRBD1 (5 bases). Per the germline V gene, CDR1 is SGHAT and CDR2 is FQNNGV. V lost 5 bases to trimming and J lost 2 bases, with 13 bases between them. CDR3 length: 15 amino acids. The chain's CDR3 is CASSLQGRPYNEQFF. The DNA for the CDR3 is TGTGCCAGCAGCCTCCAGGGTCGCCCCTACAATGAGCAGTTCTTC. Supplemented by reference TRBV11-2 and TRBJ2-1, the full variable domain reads EAGVAQSPRYKIIEKRQSVAFWCNPISGHATLYWYQQILGQGPKLLIQFQNNGVVDDSQLPKDRFSAERLKGVDSTLKIQPAKLEDSAVYLCASSLQGRPYNEQFFGPGTRLTVL.

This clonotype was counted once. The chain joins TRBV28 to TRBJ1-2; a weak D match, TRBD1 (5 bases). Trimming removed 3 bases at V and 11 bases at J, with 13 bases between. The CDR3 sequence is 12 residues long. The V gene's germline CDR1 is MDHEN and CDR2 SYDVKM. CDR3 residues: CASSFMGLGYTF. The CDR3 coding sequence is TGTGCCAGCAGTTTTATGGGGCTTGGTTACACCTTC.

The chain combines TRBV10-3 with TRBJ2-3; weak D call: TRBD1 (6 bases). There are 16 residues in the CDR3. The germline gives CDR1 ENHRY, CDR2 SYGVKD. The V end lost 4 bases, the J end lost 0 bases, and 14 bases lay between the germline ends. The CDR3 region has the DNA TGTGCCATCAGTGGTATGGGCAGGGGAAGCACAGATACGCAGTATTTT. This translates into CAISGMGRGSTDTQYF.

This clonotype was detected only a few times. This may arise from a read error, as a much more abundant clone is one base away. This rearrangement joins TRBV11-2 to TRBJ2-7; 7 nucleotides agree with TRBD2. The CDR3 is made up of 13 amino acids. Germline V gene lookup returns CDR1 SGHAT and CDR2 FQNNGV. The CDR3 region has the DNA TGTGTCAGCAGTCGGACCGGGGGGTACGAGCAGTACTTC. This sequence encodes CVSSRTGGYEQYF.

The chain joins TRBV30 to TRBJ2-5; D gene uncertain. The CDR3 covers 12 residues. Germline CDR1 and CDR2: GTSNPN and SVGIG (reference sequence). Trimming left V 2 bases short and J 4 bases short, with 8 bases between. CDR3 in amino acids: CAWSPWGETQYF. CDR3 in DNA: TGTGCCTGGAGTCCCTGGGGAGAGACCCAGTACTTC.

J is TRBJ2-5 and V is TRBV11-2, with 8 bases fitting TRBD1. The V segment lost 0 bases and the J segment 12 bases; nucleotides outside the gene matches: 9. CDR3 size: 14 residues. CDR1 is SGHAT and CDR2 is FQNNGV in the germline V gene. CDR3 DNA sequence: TGTGCCAGCAGCTTAGATAGGGCAGGGGGCGTCAAGTACTTC. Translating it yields CASSLDRAGGVKYF.

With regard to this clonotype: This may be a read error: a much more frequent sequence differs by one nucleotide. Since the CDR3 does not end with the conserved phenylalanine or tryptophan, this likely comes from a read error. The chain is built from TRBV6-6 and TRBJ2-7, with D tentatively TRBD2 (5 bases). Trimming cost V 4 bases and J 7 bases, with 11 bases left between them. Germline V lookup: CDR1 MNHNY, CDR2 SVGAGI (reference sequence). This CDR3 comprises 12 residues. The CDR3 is CASSFPEGEQYS. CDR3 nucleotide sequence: TGTGCCAGCAGTTTCCCAGAGGGTGAGCAGTACTCC.

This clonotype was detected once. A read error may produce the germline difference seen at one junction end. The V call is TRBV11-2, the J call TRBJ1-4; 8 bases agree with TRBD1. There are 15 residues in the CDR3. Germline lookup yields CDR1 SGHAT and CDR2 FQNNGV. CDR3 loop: CVSSIGQGDCEKLFF. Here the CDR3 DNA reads TGTGTCAGCAGCATCGGACAGGGCGATTGTGAAAAACTGTTTTTT.

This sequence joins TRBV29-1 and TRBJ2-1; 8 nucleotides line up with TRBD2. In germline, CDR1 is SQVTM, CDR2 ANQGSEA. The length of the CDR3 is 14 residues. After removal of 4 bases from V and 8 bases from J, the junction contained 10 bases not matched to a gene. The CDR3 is CSVAGTRGSDEQFF. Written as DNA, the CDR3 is TGCAGCGTTGCCGGGACTAGGGGGAGTGATGAGCAGTTCTTC.

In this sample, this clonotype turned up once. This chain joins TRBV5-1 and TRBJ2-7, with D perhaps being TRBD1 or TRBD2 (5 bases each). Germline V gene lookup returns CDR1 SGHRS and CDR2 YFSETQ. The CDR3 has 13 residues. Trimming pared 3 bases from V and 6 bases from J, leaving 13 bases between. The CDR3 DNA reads TGCGCCAGCAGCTGGACGGGGCAAAGCGAGCAGTACTTC. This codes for CASSWTGQSEQYF.

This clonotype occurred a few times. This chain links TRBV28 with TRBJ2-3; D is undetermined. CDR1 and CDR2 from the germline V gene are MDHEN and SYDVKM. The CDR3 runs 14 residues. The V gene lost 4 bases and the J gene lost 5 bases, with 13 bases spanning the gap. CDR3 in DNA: TGTGCCAGCAGTTCCCGACTGGCGGTAGATACGCAGTATTTT. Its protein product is CASSSRLAVDTQYF.

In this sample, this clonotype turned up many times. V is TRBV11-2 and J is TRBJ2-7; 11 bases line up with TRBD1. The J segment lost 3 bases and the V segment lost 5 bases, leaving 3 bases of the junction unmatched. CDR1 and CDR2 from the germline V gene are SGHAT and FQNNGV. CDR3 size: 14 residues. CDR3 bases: TGTGCCAGCAGCCCCGGGACAGGGGGCTACGAGCAGTACTTC. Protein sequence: CASSPGTGGYEQYF.

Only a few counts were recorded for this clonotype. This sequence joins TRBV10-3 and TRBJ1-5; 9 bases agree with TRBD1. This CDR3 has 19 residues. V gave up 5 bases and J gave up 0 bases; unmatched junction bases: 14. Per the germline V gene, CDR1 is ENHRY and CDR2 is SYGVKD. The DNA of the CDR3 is TGTGCCATCAGTAAGCCTGGGACAGGGCCGGAGAATAGCAATCAGCCCCAGCATTTT. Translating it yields CAISKPGTGPENSNQPQHF.

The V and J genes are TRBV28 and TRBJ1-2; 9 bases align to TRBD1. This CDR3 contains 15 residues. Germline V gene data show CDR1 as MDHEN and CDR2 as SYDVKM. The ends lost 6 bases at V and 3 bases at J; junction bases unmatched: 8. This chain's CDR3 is CASSWTGEPYYGYTF. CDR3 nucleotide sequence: TGTGCCAGCAGCTGGACAGGGGAGCCCTACTATGGCTACACCTTC.

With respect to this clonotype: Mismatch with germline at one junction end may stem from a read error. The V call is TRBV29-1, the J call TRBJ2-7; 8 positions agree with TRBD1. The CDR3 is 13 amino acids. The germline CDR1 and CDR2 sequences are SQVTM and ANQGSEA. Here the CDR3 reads CSVVTGECYVQYF. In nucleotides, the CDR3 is TGCAGCGTCGTGACAGGGGAATGCTACGTGCAGTACTTC.

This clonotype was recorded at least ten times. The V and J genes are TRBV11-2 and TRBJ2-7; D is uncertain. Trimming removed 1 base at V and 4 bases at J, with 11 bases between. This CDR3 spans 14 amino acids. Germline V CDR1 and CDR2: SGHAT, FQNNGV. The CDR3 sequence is CASSLGPLPYEQYF. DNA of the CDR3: TGTGCCAGCAGCTTAGGACCGCTCCCTTACGAGCAGTACTTC.

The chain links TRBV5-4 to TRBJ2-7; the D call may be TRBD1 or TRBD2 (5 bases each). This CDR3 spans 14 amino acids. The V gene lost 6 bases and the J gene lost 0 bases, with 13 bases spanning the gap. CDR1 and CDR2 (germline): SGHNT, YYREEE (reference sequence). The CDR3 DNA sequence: TGTGCCAGCACCTCGCAGGGACCCTCCTACGAGCAGTACTTC. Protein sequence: CASTSQGPSYEQYF.

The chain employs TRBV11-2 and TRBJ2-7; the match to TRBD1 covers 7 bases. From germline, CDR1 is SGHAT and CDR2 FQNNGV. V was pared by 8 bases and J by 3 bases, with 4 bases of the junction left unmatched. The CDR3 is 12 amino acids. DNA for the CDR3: TGTGCCAGCGGCCGGGACAGCTACGAGCAGTACTTC. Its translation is CASGRDSYEQYF.